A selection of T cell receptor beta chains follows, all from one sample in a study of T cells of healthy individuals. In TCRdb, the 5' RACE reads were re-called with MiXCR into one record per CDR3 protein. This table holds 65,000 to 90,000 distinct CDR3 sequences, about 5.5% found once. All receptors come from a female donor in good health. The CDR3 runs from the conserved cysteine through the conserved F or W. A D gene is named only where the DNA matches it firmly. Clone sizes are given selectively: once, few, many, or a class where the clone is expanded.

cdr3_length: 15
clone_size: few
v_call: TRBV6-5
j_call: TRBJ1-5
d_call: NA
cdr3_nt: TGTGCCAGCAGTTACTCCCCATATAGCAATCAGCCCCAGCATTTT
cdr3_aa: CASSYSPYSNQPQHF

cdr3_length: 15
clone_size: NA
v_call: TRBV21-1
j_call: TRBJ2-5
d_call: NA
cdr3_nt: TGTGCCAGCAGTTCCGGGACTAGCGGGAGGGCGGCCCAGTACTTC
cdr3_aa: CASSSGTSGRAAQYF

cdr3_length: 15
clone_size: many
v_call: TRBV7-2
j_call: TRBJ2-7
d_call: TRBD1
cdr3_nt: TGTGCCAGCAGATCCGGGACAGGTGCCCCCTACGAGCAGTACTTC
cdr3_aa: CASRSGTGAPYEQYF

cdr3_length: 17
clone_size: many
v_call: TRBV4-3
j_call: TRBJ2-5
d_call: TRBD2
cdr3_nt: TGCGCCAGCAGCCAAGAATGGGCGGGAGGGCTACAAGAGACCCAGTACTTC
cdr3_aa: CASSQEWAGGLQETQYF

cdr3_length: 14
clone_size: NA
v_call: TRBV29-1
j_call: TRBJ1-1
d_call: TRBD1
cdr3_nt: TGCAGCGTTGAGTGGGGACAGAGGAACACTGAAGCTTTCTTT
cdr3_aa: CSVEWGQRNTEAFF

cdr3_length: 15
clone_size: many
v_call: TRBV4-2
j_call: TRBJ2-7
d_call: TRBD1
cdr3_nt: TGTGCCAGCAGCTTAAAGACGACAGGGGGCGCCGAGCAGTACTTC
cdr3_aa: CASSLKTTGGAEQYF

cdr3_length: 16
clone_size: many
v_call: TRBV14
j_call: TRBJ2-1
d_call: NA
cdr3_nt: TGTGCCAGCAGCCAAGGTACGGGAGTTGCGGGCAATGAGCAGTTCTTC
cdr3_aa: CASSQGTGVAGNEQFF

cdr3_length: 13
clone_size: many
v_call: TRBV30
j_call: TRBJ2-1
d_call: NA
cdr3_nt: TGTGCCTGGAGTAGGGCATTATACAATGAGCAGTTCTTC
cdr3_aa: CAWSRALYNEQFF

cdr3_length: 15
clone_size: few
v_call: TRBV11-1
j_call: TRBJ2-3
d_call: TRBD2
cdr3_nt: TGTGCCAGCAGCTTTCCCCTAGCGGGAGCAGATACGCAGTATTTT
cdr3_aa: CASSFPLAGADTQYF

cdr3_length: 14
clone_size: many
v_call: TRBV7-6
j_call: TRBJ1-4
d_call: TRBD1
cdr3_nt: TGTGCCAGCAGCCTAGGACAGGGCGGTGAAAAACTGTTTTTT
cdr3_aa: CASSLGQGGEKLFF